Listed below are T cell receptor beta chains from one sample, sequenced in a study of monozygotic twins with inflammatory bowel disease. TCRdb processed the 5' RACE reads again and assigns one entry to each CDR3 protein, with no DNA. This sample lists about 160,000 distinct CDR3 sequences; its ten largest clones have 2.4%. The sample taken for sequencing was blood. These receptors were collected from a human donor with ulcerative colitis or Crohn's disease, or a healthy co-twin of an affected twin (not recorded which). The CDR3 runs from the conserved cysteine through the conserved F or W.

j_call: TRBJ2-1
v_call: TRBV25-1
cdr3_aa: CASSEWAESSYNEQFF

j_call: TRBJ1-4
v_call: TRBV11-2
cdr3_aa: CASSFDSVGPTGKLFF

j_call: TRBJ2-7
v_call: TRBV6-2/TRBV6-3
cdr3_aa: CASSYLSGQTEQYF

j_call: TRBJ1-6
v_call: TRBV20-1
cdr3_aa: CSAADLTRDNSPLHF

j_call: TRBJ2-4
v_call: TRBV7-9
cdr3_aa: CASSLALGGIQYF

j_call: TRBJ2-1
v_call: TRBV4-1
cdr3_aa: CASSQDGIGALEQFF

j_call: TRBJ1-6
v_call: TRBV20-1
cdr3_aa: CSAYRGGSYNSPLHF

j_call: TRBJ2-6
v_call: TRBV7-9
cdr3_aa: CASSLVRAGANVLTF

j_call: TRBJ2-1
v_call: TRBV5-1
cdr3_aa: CASSLGTSGRDEQFF

j_call: TRBJ2-7
v_call: TRBV12-3/TRBV12-4
cdr3_aa: CASRPMTAQGQYF

j_call: TRBJ2-4
v_call: TRBV7-2
cdr3_aa: CASSLVSTVAKNIQYF

j_call: TRBJ1-1
v_call: TRBV12-3/TRBV12-4
cdr3_aa: CASSYTRDGEAFF

j_call: TRBJ1-3
v_call: TRBV6-5
cdr3_aa: CASSYSGQTGNTIYF

j_call: TRBJ1-5
v_call: TRBV28
cdr3_aa: CASSLSRRPQYF

j_call: TRBJ2-7
v_call: TRBV12-3/TRBV12-4
cdr3_aa: CASSVHGTAEQYF

j_call: TRBJ1-5
v_call: TRBV20-1
cdr3_aa: CSARDTEDSYSNQPQHF

j_call: TRBJ2-7
v_call: TRBV27
cdr3_aa: CASSPRPTGYDEQYF

j_call: TRBJ2-2
v_call: TRBV6-1
cdr3_aa: CASSEIETRGGNAGELFF

j_call: TRBJ2-1
v_call: TRBV27
cdr3_aa: CASTSLRDRDGNEQFF

j_call: TRBJ2-5
v_call: TRBV20-1
cdr3_aa: CSARMGQGDPETQYF

j_call: TRBJ2-5
v_call: TRBV29-1
cdr3_aa: CSVAGDRGRETQYF

j_call: TRBJ2-1
v_call: TRBV20-1
cdr3_aa: CSARPSGVEYNEQFF